This T cell receptor beta chain was recorded in a study of blood T cell repertoires in COVID-19. Study as a whole: PBMCs, B-cell-depleted T cells, or T cells were the source of the cDNA or gDNA that made up the material.

Authors' data handling: Amplification from reference gene primers served as the basis for estimated nucleated cell counts. TCRdb's copy holds only in-frame clones and misses some; the assay was immunoSEQ multiplex PCR. The D gene and trimming were derived from the DNA, and the V and J assignments and clone size from that table. Among approximately 160,000 clones listed, 80% to 90% were seen once. Trimming cost V 0 bases and J 0 bases; bases outside gene matches: 0. This CDR3 has 16 amino acids. Germline V gene sequence: CDR1 LGHNT, CDR2 FRNRAP. The genes are TRBV12-5 and TRBJ2-2; TRBD1 agrees at 8 bases. This sequence originates from a woman aged 70-85 years with acute or convalescent COVID-19. The specimen sequenced was peripheral blood. The CDR3 loop is CASGLVQGANTGELFF. CDR3 sequence (DNA): TGTGCTAGTGGTTTGGTACAGGGGGCGAACACCGGGGAGCTGTTTTTT.